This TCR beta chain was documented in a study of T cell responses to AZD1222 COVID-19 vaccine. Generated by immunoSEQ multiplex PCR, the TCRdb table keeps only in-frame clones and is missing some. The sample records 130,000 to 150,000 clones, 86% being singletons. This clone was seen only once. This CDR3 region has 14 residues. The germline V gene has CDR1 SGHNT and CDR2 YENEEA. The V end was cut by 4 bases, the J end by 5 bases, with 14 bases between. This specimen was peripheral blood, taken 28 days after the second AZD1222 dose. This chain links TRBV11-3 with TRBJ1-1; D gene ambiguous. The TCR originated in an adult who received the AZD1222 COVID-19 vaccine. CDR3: CASSSDSGRTEAFF. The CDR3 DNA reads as TGTGCCAGCAGCTCGGACTCCGGCAGAACTGAAGCTTTCTTT.